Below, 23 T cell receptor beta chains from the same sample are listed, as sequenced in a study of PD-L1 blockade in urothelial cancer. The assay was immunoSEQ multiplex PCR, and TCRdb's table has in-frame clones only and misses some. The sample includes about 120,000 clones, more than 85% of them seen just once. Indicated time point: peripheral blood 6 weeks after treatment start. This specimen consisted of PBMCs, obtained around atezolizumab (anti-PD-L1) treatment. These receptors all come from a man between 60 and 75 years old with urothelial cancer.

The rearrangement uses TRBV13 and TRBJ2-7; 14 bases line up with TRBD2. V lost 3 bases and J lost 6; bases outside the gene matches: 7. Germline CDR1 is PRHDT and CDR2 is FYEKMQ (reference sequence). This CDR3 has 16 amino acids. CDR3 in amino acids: CASSFPSTSGRAEQYF. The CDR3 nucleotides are TGTGCCAGCAGCTTCCCCTCGACTAGCGGGAGGGCCGAGCAGTACTTC.

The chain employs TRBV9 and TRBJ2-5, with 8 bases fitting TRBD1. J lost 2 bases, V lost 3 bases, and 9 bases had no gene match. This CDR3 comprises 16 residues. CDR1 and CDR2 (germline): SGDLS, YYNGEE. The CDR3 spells CASSGLSGTGQETQYF. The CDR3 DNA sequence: TGTGCCAGCAGCGGCCTATCCGGGACAGGTCAAGAGACCCAGTACTTC.

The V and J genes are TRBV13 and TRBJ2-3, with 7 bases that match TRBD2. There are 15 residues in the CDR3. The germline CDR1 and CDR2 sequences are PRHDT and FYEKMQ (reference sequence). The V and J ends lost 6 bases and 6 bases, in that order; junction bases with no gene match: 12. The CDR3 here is CASSQGTKKLDTQYF. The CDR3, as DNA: TGTGCCAGCAGTCAAGGGACTAAGAAGCTGGATACGCAGTATTTT.

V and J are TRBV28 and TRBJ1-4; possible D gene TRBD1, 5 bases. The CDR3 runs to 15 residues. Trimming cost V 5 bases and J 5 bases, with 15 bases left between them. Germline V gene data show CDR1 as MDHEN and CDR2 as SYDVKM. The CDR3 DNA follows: TGTGCCAGCAGTCAGGACACCTTCGGAAATGAAAAACTGTTTTTT. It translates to CASSQDTFGNEKLFF.

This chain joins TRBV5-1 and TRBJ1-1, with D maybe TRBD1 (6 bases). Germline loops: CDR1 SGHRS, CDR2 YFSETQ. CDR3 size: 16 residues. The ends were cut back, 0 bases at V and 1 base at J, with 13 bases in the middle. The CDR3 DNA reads TGCGCCAGCAGCTTGGCGGTGGACAGCTCGAACACTGAAGCTTTCTTT. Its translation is CASSLAVDSSNTEAFF.

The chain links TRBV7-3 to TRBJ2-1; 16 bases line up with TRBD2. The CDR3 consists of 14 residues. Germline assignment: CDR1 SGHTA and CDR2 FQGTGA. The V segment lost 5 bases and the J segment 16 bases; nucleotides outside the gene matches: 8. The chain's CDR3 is CASSPGTSGRGFFF. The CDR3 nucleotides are TGTGCCAGCAGCCCGGGGACTAGCGGGAGGGGCTTTTTCTTC.

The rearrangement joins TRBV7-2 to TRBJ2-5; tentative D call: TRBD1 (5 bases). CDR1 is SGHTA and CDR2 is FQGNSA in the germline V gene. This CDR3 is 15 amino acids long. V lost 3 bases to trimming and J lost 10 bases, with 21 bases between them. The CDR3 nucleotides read TGTGCCAGCAGCTTCGAGGTCTCGGCGAAAGGGGTCCAGTACTTC. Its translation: CASSFEVSAKGVQYF.

Here the CDR3 reads CASKDWGGNTEAFF. The CDR3 region has the DNA TGCGCCAGCAAGGACTGGGGGGGCAACACTGAAGCTTTCTTT. The chain has TRBV5-1 and TRBJ1-1, with D perhaps matching TRBD1 (6 bases). The germline CDR1 and CDR2 sequences are SGHRS and YFSETQ. Trimming pared 6 bases from V and 2 bases from J, leaving 14 bases between. The CDR3 is 14 amino acids.

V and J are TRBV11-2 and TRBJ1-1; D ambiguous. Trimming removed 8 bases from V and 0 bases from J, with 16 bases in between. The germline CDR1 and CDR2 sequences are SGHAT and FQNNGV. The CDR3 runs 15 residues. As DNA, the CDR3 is TGTGCCAGCGGGCCGTGGGCAGCTGTGAACACTGAAGCTTTCTTT. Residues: CASGPWAAVNTEAFF.

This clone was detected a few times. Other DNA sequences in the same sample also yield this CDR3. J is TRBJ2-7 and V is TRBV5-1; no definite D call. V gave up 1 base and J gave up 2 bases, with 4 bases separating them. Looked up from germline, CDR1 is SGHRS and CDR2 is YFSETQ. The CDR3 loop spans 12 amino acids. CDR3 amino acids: CASSLNTYEQYF. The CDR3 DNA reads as TGCGCCAGCAGCTTGAATACCTACGAGCAGTACTTC.

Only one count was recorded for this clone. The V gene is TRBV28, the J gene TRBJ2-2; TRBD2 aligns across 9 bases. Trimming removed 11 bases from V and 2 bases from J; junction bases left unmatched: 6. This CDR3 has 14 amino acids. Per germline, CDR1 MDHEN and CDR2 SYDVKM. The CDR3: CAAGGTSNTGELFF. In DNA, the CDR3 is TGTGCCGCGGGGGGGACGTCAAACACCGGGGAGCTGTTTTTT.

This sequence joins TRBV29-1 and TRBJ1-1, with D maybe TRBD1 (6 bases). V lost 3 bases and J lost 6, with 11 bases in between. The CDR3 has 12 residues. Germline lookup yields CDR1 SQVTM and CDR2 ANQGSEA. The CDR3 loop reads CSVDRGGAEAFF. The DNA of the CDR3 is TGCAGCGTTGATAGGGGGGGGGCTGAAGCTTTCTTT.

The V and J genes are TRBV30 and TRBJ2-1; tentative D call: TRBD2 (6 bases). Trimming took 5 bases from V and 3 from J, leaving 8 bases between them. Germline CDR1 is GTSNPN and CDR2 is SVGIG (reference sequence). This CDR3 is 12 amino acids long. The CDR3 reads CAWLGGYNEQFF. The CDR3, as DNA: TGTGCCTGGCTGGGGGGCTACAATGAGCAGTTCTTC.

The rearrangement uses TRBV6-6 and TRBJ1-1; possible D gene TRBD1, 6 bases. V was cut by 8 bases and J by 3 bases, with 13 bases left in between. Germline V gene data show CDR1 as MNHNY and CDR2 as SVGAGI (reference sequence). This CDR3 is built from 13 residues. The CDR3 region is CASETGLHTEAFF. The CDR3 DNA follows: TGTGCCAGCGAAACAGGGTTGCACACTGAAGCTTTCTTT.

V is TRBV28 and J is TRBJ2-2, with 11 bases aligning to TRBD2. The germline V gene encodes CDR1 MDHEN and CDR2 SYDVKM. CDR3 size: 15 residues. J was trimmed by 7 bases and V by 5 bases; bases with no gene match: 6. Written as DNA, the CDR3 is TGTGCCAGCAGTAGTAGCGGGAGGGCCGGCGGGGAGCTGTTTTTT. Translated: CASSSSGRAGGELFF.

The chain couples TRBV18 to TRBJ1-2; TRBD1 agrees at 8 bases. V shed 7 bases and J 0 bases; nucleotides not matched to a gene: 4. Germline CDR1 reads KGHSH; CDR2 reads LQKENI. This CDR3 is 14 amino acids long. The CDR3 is CASFGTGANYGYTF. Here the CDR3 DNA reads TGTGCCAGCTTCGGGACAGGAGCTAACTATGGCTACACCTTC. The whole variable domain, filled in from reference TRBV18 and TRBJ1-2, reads NAGVMQNPRHLVRRRGQEARLRCSPMKGHSHVYWYRQLPEEGLKFMVYLQKENIIDESGMPKERFSAEFPKEGPSILRIQQVVRGDSAAYFCASFGTGANYGYTFGSGTRLTVV.

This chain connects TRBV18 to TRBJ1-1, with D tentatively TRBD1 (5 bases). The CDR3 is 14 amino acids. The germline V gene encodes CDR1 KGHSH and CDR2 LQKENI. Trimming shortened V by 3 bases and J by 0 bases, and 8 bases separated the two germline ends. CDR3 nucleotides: TGTGCCAGCTCACCGACAGCCTTGAACACTGAAGCTTTCTTT. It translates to CASSPTALNTEAFF. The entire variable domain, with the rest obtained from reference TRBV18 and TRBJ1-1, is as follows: NAGVMQNPRHLVRRRGQEARLRCSPMKGHSHVYWYRQLPEEGLKFMVYLQKENIIDESGMPKERFSAEFPKEGPSILRIQQVVRGDSAAYFCASSPTALNTEAFFGQGTRLTVV.

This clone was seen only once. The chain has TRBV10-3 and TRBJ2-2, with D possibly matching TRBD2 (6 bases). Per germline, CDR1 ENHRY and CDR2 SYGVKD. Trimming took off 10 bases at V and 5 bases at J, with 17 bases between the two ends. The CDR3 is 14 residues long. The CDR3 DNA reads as TGTGCCAGCGTGCGGGGCGAAGGAACCGGGGAGCTGTTTTTT. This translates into CASVRGEGTGELFF.

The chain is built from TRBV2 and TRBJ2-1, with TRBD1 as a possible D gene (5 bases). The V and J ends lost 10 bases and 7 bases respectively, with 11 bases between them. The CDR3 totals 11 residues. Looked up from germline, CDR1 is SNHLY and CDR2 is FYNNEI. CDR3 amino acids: CATTPGNEQFF. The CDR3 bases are TGTGCCACCACCCCAGGGAATGAGCAGTTCTTC.

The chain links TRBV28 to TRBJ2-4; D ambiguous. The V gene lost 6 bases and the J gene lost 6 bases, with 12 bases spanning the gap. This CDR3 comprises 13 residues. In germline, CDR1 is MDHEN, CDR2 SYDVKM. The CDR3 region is CASSLGASNIQYF. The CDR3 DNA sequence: TGTGCCAGCAGCCTAGGCGCCTCAAACATTCAGTACTTC.

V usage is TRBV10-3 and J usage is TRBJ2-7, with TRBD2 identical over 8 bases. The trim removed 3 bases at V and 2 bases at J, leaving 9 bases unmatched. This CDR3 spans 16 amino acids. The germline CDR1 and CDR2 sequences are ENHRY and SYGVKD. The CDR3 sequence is CAISEFSGVTTYEQYF. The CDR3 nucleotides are TGTGCCATCAGTGAATTTAGCGGGGTTACAACCTACGAGCAGTACTTC.

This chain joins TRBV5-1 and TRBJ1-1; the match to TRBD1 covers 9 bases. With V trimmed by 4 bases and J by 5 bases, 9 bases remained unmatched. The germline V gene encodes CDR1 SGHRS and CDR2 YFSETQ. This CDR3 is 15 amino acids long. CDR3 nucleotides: TGCGCCAGCAGCCGCCTCTGGACAGGGGAGACTGAAGCTTTCTTT. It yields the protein CASSRLWTGETEAFF.

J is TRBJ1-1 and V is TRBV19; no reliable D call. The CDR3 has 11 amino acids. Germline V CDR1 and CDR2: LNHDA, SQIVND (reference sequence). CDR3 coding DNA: TGTGCTGAATACCCTGAGGCTGAAGCTTTCTTT. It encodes CAEYPEAEAFF.